This T cell receptor (beta chain) was recovered during a study of T cells after yellow fever vaccination. This clonotype was detected many times. MiXCR, run by TCRdb on the 5' RACE reads, gives a single entry per CDR3 protein. The table shows about 500,000 distinct CDR3 sequences, with less than 20% occurring only once. The germline V gene has CDR1 MGHDK and CDR2 SYGVNS. The CDR3 length is 13 residues. J lost 9 bases, V lost 3 bases, and 4 bases had no gene match. The input for sequencing was PBMCs, taken 4 to 6 days after the first yellow fever vaccination. The TCR was taken from a man aged 18-30 years who received the YFV17D yellow fever vaccine. The chain uses TRBV25-1 and TRBJ2-1; 8 positions agree with TRBD1. DNA for the CDR3: TGTGCCAGCAGTGACATGACAGGGGTTGAGCAGTTCTTC. As protein: CASSDMTGVEQFF.